What follows is one T cell receptor beta chain and its context. Germline V gene sequence: CDR1 MRHNA, CDR2 SNTAGT. The ends were cut back, 7 bases at V and 3 bases at J, with 19 bases in the middle. The CDR3 is 15 residues long. Here immunoSEQ multiplex PCR was the method, and the copy in TCRdb shows in-frame clones only, minus some. Counted here are about 100,000 clones, about 79% occurring once; the ten biggest clones make up roughly 5.7%. The sample comes from a study of glioma-infiltrating T cells after dendritic cell vaccination. The TCR originated in a human donor with glioblastoma. Material: blood, obtained before dendritic cell vaccination. The chain couples TRBV6-4 to TRBJ2-7, with a tentative D call TRBD1 (6 bases). The CDR3 protein is CASTRKSRGNYEQYF. CDR3 coding DNA: TGTGCCAGCACACGAAAGTCCAGGGGAAACTACGAGCAGTACTTC.